The 30 T cell receptor beta chains given below trace back to one sample, sequenced in a study of beta chain features in type 1 diabetes. The sequenced template was cDNA made from the entire isolated RNA. Data came from immunoSEQ multiplex PCR; TCRdb stores just in-frame clones and leaves some out. The table lists more than 150,000 clones, 11% of them singletons. Sequencing was performed on central memory CD4+ T cells from blood. These receptor sequences come from a man aged 18 to 30 in good health.

This clone was observed a handful of times. This chain links TRBV28 with TRBJ1-4; 10 bases are a match to TRBD1. After removal of 8 bases from V and 7 bases from J, the junction contained 4 bases not matched to a gene. CDR3 length: 13 residues. Germline CDR1 is MDHEN and CDR2 is SYDVKM. As DNA, the CDR3 is TGTGCCAGCGGGGGACAGGGGCGTGAAAAACTGTTTTTT. This encodes CASGGQGREKLFF.

The rearrangement uses TRBV5-1 and TRBJ1-5; TRBD1 matches 7 bases. The V gene's germline CDR1 is SGHRS and CDR2 YFSETQ. This CDR3 contains 15 residues. Trimming removed 3 bases from V and 1 base from J; junction bases left unmatched: 4. CDR3 loop: CASSWEGASNQPQHF. The DNA of the CDR3 is TGCGCCAGCAGCTGGGAGGGGGCGAGCAATCAGCCCCAGCATTTT.

This clone occurred many times. The chain carries TRBV7-9 and TRBJ2-7; D may match TRBD1 or TRBD2 (6 bases each). CDR1 SEHNR and CDR2 FQNEAQ come from the germline V gene (reference sequence). The V gene lost 5 bases and the J gene lost 3 bases, with 14 bases spanning the gap. The CDR3 contains 14 residues. The CDR3 sequence is CASSPSGAFYEQYF. DNA of the CDR3: TGTGCCAGCAGCCCCTCGGGGGCGTTCTACGAGCAGTACTTC.

J is TRBJ2-7 and V is TRBV7-9; 10 bases map to TRBD2. CDR1 and CDR2 from the germline V gene are SEHNR and FQNEAQ (reference sequence). The CDR3 has 11 amino acids. The CDR3 spells CASGRDNEQYF. In DNA form, the CDR3 reads TGTGCGAGCGGGAGGGATAACGAGCAGTACTTC. The variable domain in full, with the rest retrieved from reference TRBV7-9 and TRBJ2-7, is DTGVSQNPRHKITKRGQNVTFRCDPISEHNRLYWYRQTLGQGPEFLTYFQNEAQLEKSRLLSDRFSAERPKGSFSTLEIQRTEQGDSAMYLCASGRDNEQYFGPGTRLTVT.

This clone was seen only a few times. The genes are TRBV9 and TRBJ2-3, with D perhaps given as TRBD1 or TRBD2 (6 bases each). Germline values: CDR1 SGDLS, CDR2 YYNGEE. The CDR3 runs to 17 residues. Trimming took off 0 bases at V and 3 bases at J, with 17 bases between the two ends. This CDR3 reads CASSVVHRGPGTDTQYF. CDR3 DNA sequence: TGTGCCAGCAGCGTAGTCCACCGGGGGCCCGGGACAGATACGCAGTATTTT.

The chain employs TRBV14 and TRBJ1-2; D not resolved. Trimming pared 2 bases from V and 6 bases from J, leaving 16 bases between. The CDR3 has 15 amino acids. Germline assignment: CDR1 SGHDN and CDR2 FVKESK. CDR3 protein: CASSQIEPYYDGYTF. CDR3 bases: TGTGCCAGCAGCCAAATTGAACCGTACTACGATGGCTACACCTTC.

This clone was counted between two and nine times. The gene calls are TRBV19 and TRBJ2-3; TRBD2 aligns across 8 bases. The CDR3 contains 14 residues. The J segment lost 9 bases and the V segment lost 3 bases, leaving 8 bases of the junction unmatched. CDR1 LNHDA and CDR2 SQIVND come from the germline V gene (reference sequence). CDR3 sequence: CASSILGLAGTQYF. The CDR3 DNA is TGTGCCAGTAGTATCCTCGGACTAGCCGGGACGCAGTATTTT.

The J gene is TRBJ1-2, the V gene TRBV7-2; no reliable D call. This CDR3 is built from 14 residues. The V gene's germline CDR1 is SGHTA and CDR2 FQGNSA. V was pared by 4 bases and J by 3 bases, with 12 bases between. CDR3 sequence reads: CASSYRAGDYGYTF. The CDR3, as DNA: TGTGCCAGCAGCTACCGCGCGGGCGACTATGGCTACACCTTC.

This clone has more than one count but fewer than ten. V and J are TRBV14 and TRBJ2-5; no clear D gene. The length of the CDR3 is 16 residues. Trimming took 1 base from V and 2 from J, leaving 14 bases between them. CDR1 is SGHDN, CDR2 FVKESK, per germline. The CDR3 DNA sequence: TGTGCCAGCAGCCAAGCTACGCCGAAGCAGCAAGAGACCCAGTACTTC. This gives the protein CASSQATPKQQETQYF.

This clone has just a few counts. This chain joins TRBV11-3 and TRBJ2-1; D perhaps matches TRBD2 (6 bases). With 1 base removed from V and 5 bases from J, the gap between germline ends came to 12 bases. The CDR3 consists of 15 residues. The germline V gene has CDR1 SGHNT and CDR2 YENEEA. In DNA, the CDR3 is TGTGCCAGCAGCTTAGTTAGCGGCTCAAACAATGAGCAGTTCTTC. As protein: CASSLVSGSNNEQFF.

The sample holds a few counts of this clone. The chain links TRBV5-1 to TRBJ1-4; 8 bases match TRBD1. The J segment lost 3 bases and the V segment lost 4 bases, leaving 5 bases of the junction unmatched. The CDR3 loop spans 15 amino acids. Germline V gives CDR1 SGHRS, CDR2 YFSETQ. For the CDR3, the DNA is TGCGCCAGCAGCCCTGGACAGGGTCCTAATGAAAAACTGTTTTTT. As protein: CASSPGQGPNEKLFF.

In its sample, this clone was seen a few times. The rearrangement joins TRBV7-8 to TRBJ1-2, with D possibly being TRBD1 (6 bases). The CDR3 sequence is 13 residues long. CDR1 is SGHVS and CDR2 is FQNEAQ in the germline V gene. Trimming took 0 bases from V and 6 from J, leaving 8 bases between them. The CDR3 region has the DNA TGTGCCAGCAGCTTAGCGCAGGGGAATGGCTACACCTTC. It is translated as CASSLAQGNGYTF.

This clone has more than one count but fewer than ten. The chain has TRBV7-2 and TRBJ2-3, with D tentatively TRBD2 (6 bases). V lost 4 bases and J 6 bases, leaving 20 bases between the germline ends. This CDR3 contains 16 residues. CDR1 is SGHTA and CDR2 is FQGNSA in the germline V gene. This chain's CDR3 is CASSSFPGRRGDTQYF. The CDR3 nucleotides read TGTGCCAGCAGCTCCTTTCCGGGACGACGGGGGGATACGCAGTATTTT.

This clone occurred a few times. This sequence joins TRBV30 and TRBJ2-3, with 8 bases lining up with TRBD1. CDR3 length: 12 residues. CDR1 is GTSNPN and CDR2 is SVGIG in the germline V gene (reference sequence). The trim removed 8 bases at V and 3 bases at J, leaving 4 bases unmatched. The CDR3 spells CALGQGTDTQYF. The CDR3 DNA reads TGTGCCCTCGGACAGGGAACAGATACGCAGTATTTT.

The sample holds a few counts of this clone. The chain has TRBV30 and TRBJ1-6; TRBD1 aligns across 8 bases. CDR3 length: 17 amino acids. Germline V gene lookup returns CDR1 GTSNPN and CDR2 SVGIG (reference sequence). The V and J ends lost 3 bases and 3 bases, in that order; junction bases with no gene match: 10. The CDR3 nucleotides read TGTGCCTGGAGCCGTAATCAGGGGGCCGTCTATAATTCACCCCTCCACTTT. This encodes CAWSRNQGAVYNSPLHF.

Ten or more counts support this clone. The gene calls are TRBV7-2 and TRBJ1-2, with 9 bases identical to TRBD1. The junction had 6 bases not matched to a gene; V was cut back by 5 bases and J by 8 bases. Germline CDR1 SGHTA, CDR2 FQGNSA. This CDR3 contains 13 residues. The CDR3: CASSTRQGEGYTF. The CDR3 bases are TGTGCCAGCAGCACCCGACAGGGGGAAGGCTACACCTTC.

The chain carries TRBV5-1 and TRBJ1-2; D may be TRBD1 (5 bases). The germline gives CDR1 SGHRS, CDR2 YFSETQ. The CDR3 has 15 residues. Trimming took 2 bases from V and 8 from J, leaving 19 bases between them. The CDR3 spells CASSLGGRSGYGYTF. CDR3 nucleotides: TGCGCCAGCAGCTTAGGTGGCCGGTCAGGGTACGGCTACACCTTC.

This sequence joins TRBV9 and TRBJ2-3; D not resolved. Trimming left V 7 bases short and J 0 bases short, with 6 bases between. CDR3 size: 12 residues. The V gene's germline CDR1 is SGDLS and CDR2 YYNGEE. The CDR3 loop reads CASGRSTDTQYF. Written as DNA, the CDR3 is TGTGCCAGCGGCCGTAGCACAGATACGCAGTATTTT.

This clone came up a few times. This chain links TRBV7-2 with TRBJ2-2; 11 positions agree with TRBD2. V trimming: 5 bases; J trimming: 4 bases; junction bases outside the gene matches: 6. There are 16 residues in the CDR3. CDR1 is SGHTA and CDR2 is FQGNSA in the germline V gene. The CDR3 is CASSTKGLAATGELFF. CDR3 DNA sequence: TGTGCCAGCAGCACGAAGGGACTAGCGGCCACCGGGGAGCTGTTTTTT.

This chain uses TRBV4-2 with TRBJ2-1, with D uncertain. Germline V CDR1 and CDR2: LGHNA, YNFKEQ. Trimming took 0 bases from V and 0 from J, leaving 6 bases between them. The CDR3 sequence is 15 residues long. CDR3 sequence (DNA): TGTGCCAGCAGCCAAGATTGGGTCTCCTACAATGAGCAGTTCTTC. It specifies CASSQDWVSYNEQFF.

V gene TRBV6-5 combines with J gene TRBJ2-7; tentatively, D is TRBD1 (5 bases). V dropped 6 bases and J dropped 7 bases, with 10 bases sitting between them. The germline V gene encodes CDR1 MNHEY and CDR2 SVGAGI. The CDR3 totals 11 residues. The CDR3 DNA reads TGTGCCAGCAGCAGCTACAGGGAGCAGTACTTC. It specifies CASSSYREQYF.

This rearrangement joins TRBV7-3 to TRBJ2-1; 8 bases align to TRBD2. Germline V gene sequence: CDR1 SGHTA, CDR2 FQGTGA. The ends lost 2 bases at V and 12 bases at J; junction bases unmatched: 9. This CDR3 comprises 14 residues. The CDR3 DNA reads as TGTGCCAGCAGCTTAGCACTAGCGGCACACCCGCAGTTCTTC. It codes for CASSLALAAHPQFF.

J is TRBJ2-7 and V is TRBV10-3; 7 bases fit TRBD1. V lost 0 bases and J lost 5; bases outside the gene matches: 7. There are 15 residues in the CDR3. The germline V gene encodes CDR1 ENHRY and CDR2 SYGVKD. The DNA of the CDR3 is TGTGCCATCAGTGAGTCGACAGGGAAAACTAACGAGCAGTACTTC. Translating gives CAISESTGKTNEQYF.

The sample holds a few counts of this clone. The rearrangement uses TRBV6-1 and TRBJ2-1; D gene unclear. The CDR3 is 13 residues long. Germline values: CDR1 MNHNS, CDR2 SASEGT. The germline V and J ends were trimmed by 2 bases and 0 bases, with 2 bases remaining between them. The CDR3 bases are TGTGCCAGCAGTGAAATCTCCTACAATGAGCAGTTCTTC. Protein: CASSEISYNEQFF.

The chain carries TRBV5-1 and TRBJ2-7, with D hard to call. The V end lost 1 base, the J end lost 1 base, and 9 bases lay between the germline ends. CDR1 and CDR2 (germline): SGHRS, YFSETQ. This CDR3 region has 14 residues. CDR3 in amino acids: CASSLYAQSYEQYF. CDR3 coding DNA: TGCGCCAGCAGCTTGTACGCGCAGTCCTACGAGCAGTACTTC.

This clone occurred a few times. The chain employs TRBV4-2 and TRBJ2-6; D is ambiguous. This CDR3 is 15 amino acids long. With 1 base removed from V and 4 bases from J, the gap between germline ends came to 8 bases. Germline V gene data show CDR1 as LGHNA and CDR2 as YNFKEQ. CDR3: CASSQASTGANVLTF. The CDR3 region has the DNA TGTGCCAGCAGCCAAGCTAGTACCGGGGCCAACGTCCTGACTTTC.

This clone was counted a few times. The chain carries TRBV7-2 and TRBJ2-2, with D hard to call. Trimming took off 7 bases at V and 4 bases at J, with 10 bases between the two ends. CDR3 length: 13 residues. Germline V lookup: CDR1 SGHTA, CDR2 FQGNSA. The CDR3 DNA follows: TGTGCCAGCACCAAGAGTAGCACCGGGGAGCTGTTTTTT. It translates to CASTKSSTGELFF. Using reference TRBV7-2 and TRBJ2-2 for the parts outside the CDR3, the full variable domain is GAGVSQSPSNKVTEKGKDVELRCDPISGHTALYWYRQSLGQGLEFLIYFQGNSAPDKSGLPSDRFSAERTGGSVSTLTIQRTQQEDSAVYLCASTKSSTGELFFGEGSRLTVL.

This clone appeared many times. The chain recombines TRBV10-3 with TRBJ2-1; TRBD2 matches at 9 bases. Looked up from germline, CDR1 is ENHRY and CDR2 is SYGVKD. The CDR3 is made up of 15 amino acids. V lost 0 bases, J lost 9 bases, and 6 bases stayed unmatched. The CDR3 spells CAISESAGGPSEQFF. The CDR3 DNA follows: TGTGCCATCAGTGAGTCGGCGGGGGGGCCCAGTGAGCAGTTCTTC.

This clone was detected a few times. A far larger clone is only one base removed, so a read error is likely. The chain recombines TRBV29-1 with TRBJ2-7, with D hard to call. Trimming took 7 bases from V and 3 from J, leaving 25 bases between them. The CDR3 has 16 residues. Germline V gives CDR1 SQVTM, CDR2 ANQGSEA. The CDR3 loop reads CSGADTKGIRSYEQYF. The CDR3 DNA is TGCAGCGGCGCTGATACGAAGGGTATTCGAAGCTACGAGCAGTACTTC.

The rearrangement uses TRBV5-4 and TRBJ1-2, with 7 nucleotides matching TRBD1. Germline V CDR1 and CDR2: SGHNT, YYREEE (reference sequence). V lost 0 bases and J lost 7; bases outside the gene matches: 6. The CDR3 is made up of 14 amino acids. The CDR3 loop is CASSLDTGAVGYTF. CDR3 nucleotides: TGTGCCAGCAGCTTGGATACAGGGGCGGTTGGCTACACCTTC.